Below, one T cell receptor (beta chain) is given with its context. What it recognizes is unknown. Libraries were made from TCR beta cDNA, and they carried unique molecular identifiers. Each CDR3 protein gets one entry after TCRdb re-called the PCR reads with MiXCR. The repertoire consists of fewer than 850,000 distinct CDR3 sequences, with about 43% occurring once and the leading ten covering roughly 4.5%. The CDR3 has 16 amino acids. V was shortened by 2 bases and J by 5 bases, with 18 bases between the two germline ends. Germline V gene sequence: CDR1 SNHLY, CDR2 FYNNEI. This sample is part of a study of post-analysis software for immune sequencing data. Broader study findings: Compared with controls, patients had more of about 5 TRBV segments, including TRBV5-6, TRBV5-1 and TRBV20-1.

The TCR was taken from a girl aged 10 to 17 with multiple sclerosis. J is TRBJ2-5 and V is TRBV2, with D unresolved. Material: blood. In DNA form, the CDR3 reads TGTGCCAGCAGTGAACTTCTACTCAACAACGGGGAGACCCAGTACTTC. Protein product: CASSELLLNNGETQYF.